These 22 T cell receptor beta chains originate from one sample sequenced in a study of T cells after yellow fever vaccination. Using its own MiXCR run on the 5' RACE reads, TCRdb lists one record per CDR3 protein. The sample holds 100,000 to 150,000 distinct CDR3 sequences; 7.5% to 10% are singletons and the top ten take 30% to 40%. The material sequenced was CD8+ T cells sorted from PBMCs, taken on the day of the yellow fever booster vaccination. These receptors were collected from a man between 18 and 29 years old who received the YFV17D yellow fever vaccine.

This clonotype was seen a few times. CDR3 sequence (DNA): TGTGCCAGCAGCAGGGCCGCGAGCTCCTACAATGAGCAGTTCTTC. Translation: CASSRAASSYNEQFF. The V gene is TRBV9, the J gene TRBJ2-1; no definite D call. The V gene lost 4 bases and the J gene lost 0 bases, with 11 bases spanning the gap. The CDR3 length is 15 residues. Germline V gives CDR1 SGDLS, CDR2 YYNGEE. Looking up the rest from reference TRBV9 and TRBJ2-1 gives the full variable domain: DSGVTQTPKHLITATGQRVTLRCSPRSGDLSVYWYQQSLDQGLQFLIQYYNGEERAKGNILERFSAQQFPDLHSELNLSSLELGDSALYFCASSRAASSYNEQFFGPGTRLTVL.

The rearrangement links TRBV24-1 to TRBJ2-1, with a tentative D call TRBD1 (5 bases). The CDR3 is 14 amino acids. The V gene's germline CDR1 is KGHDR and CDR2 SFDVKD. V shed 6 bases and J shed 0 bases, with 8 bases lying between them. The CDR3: CATSTGSSYNEQFF. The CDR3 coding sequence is TGTGCCACCAGTACAGGTAGCTCCTACAATGAGCAGTTCTTC.

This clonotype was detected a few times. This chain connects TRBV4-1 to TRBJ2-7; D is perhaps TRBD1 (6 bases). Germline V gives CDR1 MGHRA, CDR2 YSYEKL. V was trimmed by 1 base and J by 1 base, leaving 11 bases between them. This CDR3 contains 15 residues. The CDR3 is CASSQAQGPSYEQYV. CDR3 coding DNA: TGCGCCAGCAGCCAAGCCCAGGGGCCTTCCTACGAGCAGTACGTC.

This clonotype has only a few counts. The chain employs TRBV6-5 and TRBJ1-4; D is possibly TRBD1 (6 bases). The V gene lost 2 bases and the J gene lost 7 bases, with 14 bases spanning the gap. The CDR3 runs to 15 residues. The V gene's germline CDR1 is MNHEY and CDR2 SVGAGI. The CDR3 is CASSYLIRGSEKLFF. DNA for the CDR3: TGTGCCAGCAGTTACCTTATTAGGGGGTCTGAAAAACTGTTTTTT.

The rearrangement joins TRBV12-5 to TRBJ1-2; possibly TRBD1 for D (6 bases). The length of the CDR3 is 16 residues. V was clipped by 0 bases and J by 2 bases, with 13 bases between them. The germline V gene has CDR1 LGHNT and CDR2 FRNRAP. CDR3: CASGLVLQGSNYGYTF. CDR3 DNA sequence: TGTGCTAGTGGTTTGGTACTTCAGGGGTCCAACTATGGCTACACCTTC.

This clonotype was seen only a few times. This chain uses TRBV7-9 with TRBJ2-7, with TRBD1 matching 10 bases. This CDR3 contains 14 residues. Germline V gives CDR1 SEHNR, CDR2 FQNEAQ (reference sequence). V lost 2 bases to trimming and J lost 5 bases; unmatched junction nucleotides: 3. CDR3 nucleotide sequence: TGTGCCAGCAGCTTAAAAGGGACAGGGGACGAGCAGTACGTC. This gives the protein CASSLKGTGDEQYV.

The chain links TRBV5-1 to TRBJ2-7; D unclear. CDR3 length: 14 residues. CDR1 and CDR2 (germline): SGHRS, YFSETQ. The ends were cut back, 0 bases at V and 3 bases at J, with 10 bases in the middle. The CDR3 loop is CASSLEPEIYEQYF. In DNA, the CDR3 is TGCGCCAGCAGCTTGGAGCCGGAAATCTACGAGCAGTACTTC. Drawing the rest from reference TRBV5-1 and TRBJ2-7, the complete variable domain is KAGVTQTPRYLIKTRGQQVTLSCSPISGHRSVSWYQQTPGQGLQFLFEYFSETQRNKGNFPGRFSGRQFSNSRSEMNVSTLELGDSALYLCASSLEPEIYEQYFGPGTRLTVT.

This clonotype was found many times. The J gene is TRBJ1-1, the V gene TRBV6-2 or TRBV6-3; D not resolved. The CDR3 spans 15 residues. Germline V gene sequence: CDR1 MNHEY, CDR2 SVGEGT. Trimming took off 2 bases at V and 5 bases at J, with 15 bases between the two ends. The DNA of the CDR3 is TGTGCCAGCAGTTACACCCTGGACGGATCGACTGAAGCTTTCTTT. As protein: CASSYTLDGSTEAFF.

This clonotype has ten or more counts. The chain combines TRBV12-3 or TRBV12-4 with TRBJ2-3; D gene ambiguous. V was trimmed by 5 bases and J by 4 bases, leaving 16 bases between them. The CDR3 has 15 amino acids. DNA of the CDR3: TGTGCCAGCAGTCAATCCTGGGGAATGGCAGATACGCAGTATTTT. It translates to CASSQSWGMADTQYF.

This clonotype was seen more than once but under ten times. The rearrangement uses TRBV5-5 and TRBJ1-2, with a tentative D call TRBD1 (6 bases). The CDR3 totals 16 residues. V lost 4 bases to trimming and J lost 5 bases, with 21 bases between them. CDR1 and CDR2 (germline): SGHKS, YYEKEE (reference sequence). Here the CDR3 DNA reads TGTGCCAGCAGCATTACCGCCCACAGGGAAAATTATGGCTACACCTTC. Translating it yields CASSITAHRENYGYTF. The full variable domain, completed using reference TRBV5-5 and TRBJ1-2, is DAGVTQSPTHLIKTRGQQVTLRCSPISGHKSVSWYQQVLGQGPQFIFQYYEKEERGRGNFPDRFSARQFPNYSSELNVNALLLGDSALYLCASSITAHRENYGYTFGSGTRLTVV.

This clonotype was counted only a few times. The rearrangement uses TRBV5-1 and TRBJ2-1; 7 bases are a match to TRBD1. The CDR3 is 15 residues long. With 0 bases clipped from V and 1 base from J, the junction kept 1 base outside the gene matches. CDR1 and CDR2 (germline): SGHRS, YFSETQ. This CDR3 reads CASSLATGSYNEQFF. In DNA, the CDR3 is TGCGCCAGCAGCTTGGCGACAGGGTCCTACAATGAGCAGTTCTTC.

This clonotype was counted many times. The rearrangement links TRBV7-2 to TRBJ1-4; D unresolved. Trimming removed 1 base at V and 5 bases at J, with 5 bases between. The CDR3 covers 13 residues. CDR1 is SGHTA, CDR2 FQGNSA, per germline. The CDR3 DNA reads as TGTGCCAGCAGCTTAGGACCGAATGAAAAACTGTTTTTT. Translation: CASSLGPNEKLFF.

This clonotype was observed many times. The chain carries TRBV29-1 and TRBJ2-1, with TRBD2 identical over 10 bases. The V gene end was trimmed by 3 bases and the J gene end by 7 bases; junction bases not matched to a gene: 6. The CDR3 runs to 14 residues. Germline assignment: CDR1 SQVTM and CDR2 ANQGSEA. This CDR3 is CSVEGLAGANEQFF. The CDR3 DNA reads TGCAGCGTTGAGGGTCTAGCGGGGGCTAATGAGCAGTTCTTC.

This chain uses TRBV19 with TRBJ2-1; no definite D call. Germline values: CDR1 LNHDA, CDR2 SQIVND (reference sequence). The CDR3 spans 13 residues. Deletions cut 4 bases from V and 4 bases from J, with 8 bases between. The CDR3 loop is CASSRRAYNEQFF. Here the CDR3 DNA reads TGTGCCAGTAGTAGGCGTGCGTACAATGAGCAGTTCTTC.

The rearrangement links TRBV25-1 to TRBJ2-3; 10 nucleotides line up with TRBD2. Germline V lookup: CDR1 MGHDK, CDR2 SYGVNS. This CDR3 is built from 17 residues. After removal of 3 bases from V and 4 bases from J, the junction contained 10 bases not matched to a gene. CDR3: CASSEPPLAGFADTQYF. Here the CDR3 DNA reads TGTGCCAGCAGTGAGCCACCACTAGCGGGGTTCGCAGATACGCAGTATTTT.

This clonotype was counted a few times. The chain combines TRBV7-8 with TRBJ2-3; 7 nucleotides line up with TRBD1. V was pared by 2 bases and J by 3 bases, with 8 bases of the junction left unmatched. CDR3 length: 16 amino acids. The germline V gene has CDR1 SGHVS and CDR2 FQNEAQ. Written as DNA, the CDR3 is TGTGCCAGCAGCTTATATAGGGACAGCCCTACAGATACGCAGTATTTT. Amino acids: CASSLYRDSPTDTQYF.

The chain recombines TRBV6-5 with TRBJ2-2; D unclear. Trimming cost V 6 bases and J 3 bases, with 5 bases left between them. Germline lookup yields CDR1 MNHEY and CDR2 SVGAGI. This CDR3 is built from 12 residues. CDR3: CASSEYTGELFF. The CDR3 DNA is TGTGCCAGCAGCGAGTACACCGGGGAGCTGTTTTTT.

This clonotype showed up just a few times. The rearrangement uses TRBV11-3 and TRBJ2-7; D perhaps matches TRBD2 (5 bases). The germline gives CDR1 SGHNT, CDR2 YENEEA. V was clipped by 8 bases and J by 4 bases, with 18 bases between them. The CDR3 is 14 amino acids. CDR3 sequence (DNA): TGTGCCAGCGCCTCGCGGTCTTCGGGGTACGAGCAGTACTTC. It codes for CASASRSSGYEQYF.

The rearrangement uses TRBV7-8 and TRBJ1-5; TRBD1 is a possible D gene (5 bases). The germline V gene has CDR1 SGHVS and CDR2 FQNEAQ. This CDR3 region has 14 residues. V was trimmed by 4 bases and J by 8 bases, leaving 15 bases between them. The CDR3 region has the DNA TGTGCCAGCAGCTCTACTCAGGGATTGAAGCCCCAGCATTTT. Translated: CASSSTQGLKPQHF.

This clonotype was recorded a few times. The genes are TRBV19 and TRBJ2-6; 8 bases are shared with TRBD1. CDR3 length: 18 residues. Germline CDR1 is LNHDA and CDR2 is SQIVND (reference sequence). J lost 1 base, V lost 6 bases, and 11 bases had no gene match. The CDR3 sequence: CASSHRQGKTSGANVLTF. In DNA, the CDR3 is TGTGCCAGTAGCCATCGACAGGGGAAAACATCTGGGGCCAACGTCCTGACTTTC.

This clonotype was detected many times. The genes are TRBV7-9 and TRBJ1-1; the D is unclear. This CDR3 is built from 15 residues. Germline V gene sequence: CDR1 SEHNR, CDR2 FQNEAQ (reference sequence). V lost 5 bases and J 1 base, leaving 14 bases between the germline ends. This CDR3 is CASSEERAPNTEAFF. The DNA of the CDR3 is TGTGCCAGCAGCGAAGAGAGAGCTCCGAACACTGAAGCTTTCTTT. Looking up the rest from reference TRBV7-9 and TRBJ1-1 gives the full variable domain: DTGVSQNPRHKITKRGQNVTFRCDPISEHNRLYWYRQTLGQGPEFLTYFQNEAQLEKSRLLSDRFSAERPKGSFSTLEIQRTEQGDSAMYLCASSEERAPNTEAFFGQGTRLTVV.

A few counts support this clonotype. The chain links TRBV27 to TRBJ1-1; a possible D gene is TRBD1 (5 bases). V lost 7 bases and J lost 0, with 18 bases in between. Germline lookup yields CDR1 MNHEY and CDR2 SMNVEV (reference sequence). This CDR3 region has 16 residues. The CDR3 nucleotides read TGTGCCAGCACCCGATGGGGGGGAGTCATGAACACTGAAGCTTTCTTT. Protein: CASTRWGGVMNTEAFF.